In its sample, the clone carrying this T cell receptor (beta chain) was seen many times. The antigen is undetermined. The CDR3 is made up of 13 amino acids. The germline V and J ends were trimmed by 5 bases and 0 bases, with 8 bases remaining between them. The data stem from a study of CD8 T cells in ankylosing spondylitis. Study-wide results and limits: Within ankylosing spondylitis blood, a TCR beta motif made up of seven to nine highly homologous variants appeared to be characteristic. Researchers reportedly found disease-linked clones significantly enriched in matched ankylosing spondylitis synovial fluid. Previously reported in reactive arthritis synovial fluid and blood were some of the motif variants.

One entry per CDR3 protein, called by TCRdb with MiXCR from the 5' RACE reads. The data hold over 150,000 distinct CDR3 sequences, with over 10% observed a single time. What was sequenced was blood, either unsorted or a sorted T cell fraction (not recorded which). This receptor was identified in a male donor with ankylosing spondylitis or in good health (not recorded which). V usage is TRBV12-3 or TRBV12-4 and J usage is TRBJ2-7; D not resolved. CDR3 amino acids: CASSIGNSYEQYF. Here the CDR3 DNA reads TGTGCCAGCAGTATCGGAAACTCCTACGAGCAGTACTTC.